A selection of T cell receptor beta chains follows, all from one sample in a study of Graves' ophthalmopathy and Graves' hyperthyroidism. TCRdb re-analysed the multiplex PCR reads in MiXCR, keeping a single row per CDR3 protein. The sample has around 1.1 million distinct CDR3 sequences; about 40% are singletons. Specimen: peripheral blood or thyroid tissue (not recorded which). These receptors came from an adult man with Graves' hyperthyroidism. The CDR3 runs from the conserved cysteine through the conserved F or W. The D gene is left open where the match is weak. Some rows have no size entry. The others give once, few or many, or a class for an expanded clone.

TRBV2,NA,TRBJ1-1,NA,CASSEEGNSNTFF,TGTGCCAGCAGTGAAGAAGGGAACAGTAATACTTTCTTT
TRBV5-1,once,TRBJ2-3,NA,CASSLLGVNTDTQYF,TGCGCCAGCAGCTTGTTGGGGGTGAACACAGATACGCAGTATTTT
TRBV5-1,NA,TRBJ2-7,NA,CASSTNAGTPNYEQYF,TGCGCCAGCAGCACCAACGCCGGGACTCCCAACTACGAGCAGTACTTC
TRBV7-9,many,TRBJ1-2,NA,CASSLAMGTGYGYTF,TGTGCCAGCAGCTTAGCTATGGGCACAGGCTATGGCTACACCTTC
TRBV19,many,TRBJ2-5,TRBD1,CASSITGGLETQYF,TGTGCCAGTAGTATAACAGGGGGCTTAGAGACCCAGTACTTC
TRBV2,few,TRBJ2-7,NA,CASSSLGPQPYEQYF,TGTGCCAGCAGTTCATTGGGACCGCAACCCTACGAGCAGTACTTC
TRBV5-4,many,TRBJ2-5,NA,CASSKDYQETQYF,TGTGCCAGCAGCAAGGACTACCAAGAGACCCAGTACTTC
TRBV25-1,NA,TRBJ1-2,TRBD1,CASSERGTGKANYGYTF,TGTGCCAGCAGTGAAAGAGGGACAGGGAAGGCAAACTATGGCTACACCTTC
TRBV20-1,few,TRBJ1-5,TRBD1,CSAPKGQGFQPQHF,TGCAGTGCTCCGAAGGGACAGGGGTTTCAGCCCCAGCATTTT
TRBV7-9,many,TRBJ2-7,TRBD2,CASSLEGTSAWYEQYF,TGTGCCAGCAGCTTAGAGGGGACTAGCGCATGGTACGAGCAGTACTTC
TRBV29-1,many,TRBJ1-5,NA,CSVSYRESNQPQHF,TGCAGCGTATCCTACAGGGAAAGCAATCAGCCCCAGCATTTT
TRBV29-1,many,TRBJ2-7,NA,CSARTTAAYEQYF,TGCAGCGCACGGACGACAGCGGCCTACGAGCAGTACTTC
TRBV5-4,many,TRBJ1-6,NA,CASSLDVLNSPLHF,TGTGCCAGCAGCTTGGATGTCTTAAATTCACCCCTCCACTTT
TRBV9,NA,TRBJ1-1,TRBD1,CASSGEGQGGYTEAFF,TGTGCCAGCAGTGGCGAGGGACAGGGGGGTTACACTGAAGCTTTCTTT
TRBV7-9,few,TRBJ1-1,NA,CASSLTPGRQNTEAFF,TGTGCCAGCAGCTTGACTCCGGGGCGACAGAACACTGAAGCTTTCTTT
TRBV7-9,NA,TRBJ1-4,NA,CASSFEADEKLFF,TGTGCCAGCAGCTTTGAGGCAGATGAAAAACTGTTTTTT